The count of the clone carrying this T cell receptor (beta chain) is one. Its antigen is currently unknown. The sample originates from a study of identical twins. The CDR3 extends over 12 amino acids. The germline CDR1 and CDR2 sequences are MNHEY and SVGAGI. V trimming: 3 bases; J trimming: 9 bases; junction bases outside the gene matches: 4. Findings and caveats of the study: Out-of-frame TCR alpha sharing in monozygotic twins exceeded recombination model predictions. While abundant cord blood beta clonotypes carried fewer insertions, memory repertoires showed no such pattern. Those out-of-frame alpha sequences shared by twins showed an excess of low generation probability.

A universal primer site was incorporated via template switching, and the cDNA contained unique molecular identifiers. Using its own MiXCR run on the 5' RACE reads, TCRdb lists one record per CDR3 protein. The sample lists 1.5 million to 2 million distinct CDR3 sequences, around 33% occurring once. Material: cord blood. This TCR was recovered from a newborn girl in good health. The rearrangement links TRBV6-5 to TRBJ2-5; 7 bases line up with TRBD2. The CDR3 region is CASSYPRGAQYF. CDR3 nucleotides: TGTGCCAGCAGTTATCCCCGGGGGGCCCAGTACTTC.